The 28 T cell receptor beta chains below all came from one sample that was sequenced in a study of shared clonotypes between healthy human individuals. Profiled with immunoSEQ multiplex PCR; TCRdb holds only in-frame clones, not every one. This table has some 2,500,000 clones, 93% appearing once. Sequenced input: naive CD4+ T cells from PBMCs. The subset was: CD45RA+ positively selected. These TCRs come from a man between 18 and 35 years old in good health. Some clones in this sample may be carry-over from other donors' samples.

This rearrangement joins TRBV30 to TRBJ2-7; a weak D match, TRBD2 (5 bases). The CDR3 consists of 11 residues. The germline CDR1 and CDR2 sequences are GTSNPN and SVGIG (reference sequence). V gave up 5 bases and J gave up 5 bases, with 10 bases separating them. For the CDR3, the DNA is TGTGCCTGGGGTTCGGAGGACGAGCAGTACTTC. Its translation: CAWGSEDEQYF.

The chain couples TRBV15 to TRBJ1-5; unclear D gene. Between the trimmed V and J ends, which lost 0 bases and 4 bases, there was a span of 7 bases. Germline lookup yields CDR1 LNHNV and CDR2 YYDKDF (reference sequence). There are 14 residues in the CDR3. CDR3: CATSRDKGNQPQHF. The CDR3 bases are TGTGCCACCAGCAGAGATAAGGGAAATCAGCCCCAGCATTTT.

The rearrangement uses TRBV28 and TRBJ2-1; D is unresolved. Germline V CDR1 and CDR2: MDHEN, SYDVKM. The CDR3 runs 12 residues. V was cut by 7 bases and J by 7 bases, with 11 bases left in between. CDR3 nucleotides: TGTGCCAGCACCTTAACTCTGAATGAGCAGTTCTTC. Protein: CASTLTLNEQFF.

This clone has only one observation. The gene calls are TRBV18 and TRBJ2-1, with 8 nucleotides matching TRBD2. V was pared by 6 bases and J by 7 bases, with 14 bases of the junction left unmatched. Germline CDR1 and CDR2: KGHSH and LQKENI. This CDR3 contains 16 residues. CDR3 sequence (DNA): TGTGCCAGCTCCCCGTTCGGGAGGGACCTTGCTAATGAGCAGTTCTTC. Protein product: CASSPFGRDLANEQFF.

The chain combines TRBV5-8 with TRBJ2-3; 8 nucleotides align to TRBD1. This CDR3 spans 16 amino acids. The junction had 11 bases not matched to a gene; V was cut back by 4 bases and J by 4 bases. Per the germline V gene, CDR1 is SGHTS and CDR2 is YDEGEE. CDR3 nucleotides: TGTGCCAGCAGCCGAAGGGGGCGGACAGGGCCAGATACGCAGTATTTT. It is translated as CASSRRGRTGPDTQYF.

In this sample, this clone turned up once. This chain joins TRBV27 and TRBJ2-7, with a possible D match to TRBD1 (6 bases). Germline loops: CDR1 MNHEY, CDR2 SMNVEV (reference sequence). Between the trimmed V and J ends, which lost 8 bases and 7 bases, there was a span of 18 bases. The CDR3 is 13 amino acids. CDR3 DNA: TGTGCCAGCGGACTGCTCTCAGGGGTAGAGCAGTACTTC. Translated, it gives CASGLLSGVEQYF.

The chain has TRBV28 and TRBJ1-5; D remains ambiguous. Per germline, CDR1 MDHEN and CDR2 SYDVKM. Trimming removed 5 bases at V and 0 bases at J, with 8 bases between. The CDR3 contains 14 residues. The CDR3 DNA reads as TGTGCCAGCAGTAACATAAATAGCAATCAGCCCCAGCATTTT. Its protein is CASSNINSNQPQHF.

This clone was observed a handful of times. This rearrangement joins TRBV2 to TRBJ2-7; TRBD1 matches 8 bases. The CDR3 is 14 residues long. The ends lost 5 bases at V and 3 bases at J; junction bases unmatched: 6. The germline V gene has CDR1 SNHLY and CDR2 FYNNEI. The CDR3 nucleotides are TGTGCCAGCAGTAGTACCGGGACAGGCTACGAGCAGTACTTC. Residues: CASSSTGTGYEQYF.

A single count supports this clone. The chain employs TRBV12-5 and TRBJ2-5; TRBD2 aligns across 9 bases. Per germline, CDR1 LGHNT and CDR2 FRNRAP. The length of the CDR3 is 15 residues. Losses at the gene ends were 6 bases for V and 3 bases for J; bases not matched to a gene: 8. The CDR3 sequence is CASGTAGGSEETQYF. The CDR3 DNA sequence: TGTGCTAGTGGGACAGCGGGAGGCTCTGAAGAGACCCAGTACTTC.

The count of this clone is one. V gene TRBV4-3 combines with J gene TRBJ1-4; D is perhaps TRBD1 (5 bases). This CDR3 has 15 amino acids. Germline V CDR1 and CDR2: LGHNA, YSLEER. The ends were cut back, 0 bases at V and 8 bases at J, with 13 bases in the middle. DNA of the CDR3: TGCGCCAGCAGCCAAGATCCCCAGGGTAGGGAAAAACTGTTTTTT. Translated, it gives CASSQDPQGREKLFF.

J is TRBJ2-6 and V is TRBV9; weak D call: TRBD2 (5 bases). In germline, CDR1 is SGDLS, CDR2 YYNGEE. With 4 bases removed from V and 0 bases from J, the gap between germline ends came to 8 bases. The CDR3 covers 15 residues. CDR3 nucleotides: TGTGCCAGCAGCCCCGGGGACTCTGGGGCCAACGTCCTGACTTTC. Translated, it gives CASSPGDSGANVLTF.

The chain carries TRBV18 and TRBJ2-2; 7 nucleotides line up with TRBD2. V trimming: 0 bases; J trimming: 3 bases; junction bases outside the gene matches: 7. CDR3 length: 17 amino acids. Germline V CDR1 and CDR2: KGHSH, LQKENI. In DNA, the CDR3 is TGTGCCAGCTCACCACCTTCTGCGGGAGTGGACACCGGGGAGCTGTTTTTT. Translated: CASSPPSAGVDTGELFF. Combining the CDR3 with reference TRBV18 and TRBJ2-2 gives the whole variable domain NAGVMQNPRHLVRRRGQEARLRCSPMKGHSHVYWYRQLPEEGLKFMVYLQKENIIDESGMPKERFSAEFPKEGPSILRIQQVVRGDSAAYFCASSPPSAGVDTGELFFGEGSRLTVL.

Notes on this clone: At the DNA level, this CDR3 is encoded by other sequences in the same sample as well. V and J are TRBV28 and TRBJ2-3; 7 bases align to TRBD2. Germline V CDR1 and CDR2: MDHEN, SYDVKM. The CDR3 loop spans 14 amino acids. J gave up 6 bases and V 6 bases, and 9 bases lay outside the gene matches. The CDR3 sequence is CASSLGGGSDTQYF. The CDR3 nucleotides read TGTGCCAGCAGCCTCGGGGGAGGGAGCGATACGCAGTATTTT. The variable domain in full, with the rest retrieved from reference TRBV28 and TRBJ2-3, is DVKVTQSSRYLVKRTGEKVFLECVQDMDHENMFWYRQDPGLGLRLIYFSYDVKMKEKGDIPEGYSVSREKKERFSLILESASTNQTSMYLCASSLGGGSDTQYFGPGTRLTVL.

The CDR3 nucleotides read TGTGCCAGCAGTTCGCCTCGAAGCGCGAGAAGCACAGATACGCAGTATTTT. It specifies CASSSPRSARSTDTQYF. The rearrangement links TRBV28 to TRBJ2-3; D not resolved. Looked up from germline, CDR1 is MDHEN and CDR2 is SYDVKM. Between the trimmed V and J ends, which lost 4 bases and 0 bases, there was a span of 17 bases. The CDR3 spans 17 residues.

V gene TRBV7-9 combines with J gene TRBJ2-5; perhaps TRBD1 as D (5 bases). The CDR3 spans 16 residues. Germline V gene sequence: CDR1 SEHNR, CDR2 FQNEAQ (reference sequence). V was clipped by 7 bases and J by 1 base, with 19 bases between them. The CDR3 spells CASTRGGAGSQETQYF. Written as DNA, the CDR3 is TGTGCCAGCACTAGAGGCGGAGCAGGGTCCCAAGAGACCCAGTACTTC.

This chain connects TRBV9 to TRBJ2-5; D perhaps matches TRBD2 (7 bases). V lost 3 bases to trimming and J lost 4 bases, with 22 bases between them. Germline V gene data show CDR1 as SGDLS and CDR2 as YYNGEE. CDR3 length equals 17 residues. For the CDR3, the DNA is TGTGCCAGCAGCGCCGCCACGGGACTCGGGGGGCGAGAGACCCAGTACTTC. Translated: CASSAATGLGGRETQYF.

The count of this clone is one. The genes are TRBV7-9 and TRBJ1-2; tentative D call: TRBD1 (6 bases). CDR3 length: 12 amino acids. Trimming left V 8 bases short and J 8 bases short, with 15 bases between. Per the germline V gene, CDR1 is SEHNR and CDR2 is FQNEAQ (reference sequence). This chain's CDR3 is CASAQTGSGYTF. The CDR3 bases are TGTGCCAGCGCCCAAACAGGGTCCGGCTACACCTTC.

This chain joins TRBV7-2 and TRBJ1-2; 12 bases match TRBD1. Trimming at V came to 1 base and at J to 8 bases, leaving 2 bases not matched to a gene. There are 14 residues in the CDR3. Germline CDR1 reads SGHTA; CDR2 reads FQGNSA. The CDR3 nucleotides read TGTGCCAGCAGCTTAGTCGGGACAGGGGGCGGCTACACCTTC. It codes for CASSLVGTGGGYTF.

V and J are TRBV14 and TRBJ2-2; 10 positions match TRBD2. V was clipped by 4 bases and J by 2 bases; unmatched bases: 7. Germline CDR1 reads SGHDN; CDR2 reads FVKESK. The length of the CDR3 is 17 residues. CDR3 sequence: CASSLRTSGRNTGELFF. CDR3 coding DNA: TGTGCCAGCAGCCTGCGGACTAGCGGTAGAAACACCGGGGAGCTGTTTTTT.

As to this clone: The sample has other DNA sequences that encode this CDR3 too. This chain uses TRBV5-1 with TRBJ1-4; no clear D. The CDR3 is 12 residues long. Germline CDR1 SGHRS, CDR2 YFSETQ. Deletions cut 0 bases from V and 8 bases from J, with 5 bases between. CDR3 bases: TGCGCCAGCAGCTTGGTCGGCGAAAAACTGTTTTTT. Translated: CASSLVGEKLFF.

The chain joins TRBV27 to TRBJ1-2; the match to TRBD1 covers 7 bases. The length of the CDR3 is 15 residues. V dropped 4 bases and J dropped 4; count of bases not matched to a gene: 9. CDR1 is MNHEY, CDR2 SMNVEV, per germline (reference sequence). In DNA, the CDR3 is TGTGCCAGCAGTTCCCCCGCGACAGGGAGCTATGGCTACACCTTC. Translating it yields CASSSPATGSYGYTF.

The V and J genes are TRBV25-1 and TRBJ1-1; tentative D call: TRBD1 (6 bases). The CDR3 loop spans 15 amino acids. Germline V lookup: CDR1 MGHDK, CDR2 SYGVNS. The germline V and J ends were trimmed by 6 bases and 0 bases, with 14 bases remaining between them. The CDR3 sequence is CASRPRAGVNTEAFF. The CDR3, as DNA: TGTGCCAGCAGGCCGAGGGCAGGGGTGAACACTGAAGCTTTCTTT. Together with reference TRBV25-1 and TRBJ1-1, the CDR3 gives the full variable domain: EADIYQTPRYLVIGTGKKITLECSQTMGHDKMYWYQQDPGMELHLIHYSYGVNSTEKGDLSSESTVSRIRTEHFPLTLESARPSHTSQYLCASRPRAGVNTEAFFGQGTRLTVV.

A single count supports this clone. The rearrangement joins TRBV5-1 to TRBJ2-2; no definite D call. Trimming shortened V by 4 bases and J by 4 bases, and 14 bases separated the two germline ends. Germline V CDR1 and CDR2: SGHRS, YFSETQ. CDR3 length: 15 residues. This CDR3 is CASSPSPVTTGELFF. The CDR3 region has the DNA TGCGCCAGCAGCCCCTCCCCGGTTACCACCGGGGAGCTGTTTTTT.

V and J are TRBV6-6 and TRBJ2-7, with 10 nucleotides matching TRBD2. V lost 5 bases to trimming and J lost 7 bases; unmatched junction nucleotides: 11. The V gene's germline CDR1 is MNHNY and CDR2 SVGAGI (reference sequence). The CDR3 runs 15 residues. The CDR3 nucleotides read TGTGCCAGCAGTACTCAGACTAGCGGGCCGGCAGAGCAGTACTTC. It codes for CASSTQTSGPAEQYF.

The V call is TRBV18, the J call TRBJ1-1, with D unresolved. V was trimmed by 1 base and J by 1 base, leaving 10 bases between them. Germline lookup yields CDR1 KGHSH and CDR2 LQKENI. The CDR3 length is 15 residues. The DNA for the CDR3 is TGTGCCAGCTCACCACGACTACAGCAGAACACTGAAGCTTTCTTT. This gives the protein CASSPRLQQNTEAFF.

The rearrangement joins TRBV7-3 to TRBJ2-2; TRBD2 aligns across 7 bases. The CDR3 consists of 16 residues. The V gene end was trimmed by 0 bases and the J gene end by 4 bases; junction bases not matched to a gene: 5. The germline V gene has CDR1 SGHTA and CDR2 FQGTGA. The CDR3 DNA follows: TGTGCCAGCAGCTTAACGACGCCTAGCGGCACCGGGGAGCTGTTTTTT. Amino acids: CASSLTTPSGTGELFF.

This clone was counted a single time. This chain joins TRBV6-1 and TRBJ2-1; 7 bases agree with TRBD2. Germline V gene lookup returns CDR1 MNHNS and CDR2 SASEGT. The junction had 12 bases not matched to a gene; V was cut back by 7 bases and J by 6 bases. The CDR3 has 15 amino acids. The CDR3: CASITGRELSNEQFF. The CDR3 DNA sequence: TGTGCCAGCATAACGGGGCGGGAGTTGAGCAATGAGCAGTTCTTC.

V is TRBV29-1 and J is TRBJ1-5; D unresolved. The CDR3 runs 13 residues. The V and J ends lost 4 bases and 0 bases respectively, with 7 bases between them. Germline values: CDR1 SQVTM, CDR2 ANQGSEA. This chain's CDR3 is CSVGRYSNQPQHF. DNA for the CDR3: TGCAGCGTTGGACGGTATAGCAATCAGCCCCAGCATTTT.